This T cell receptor beta chain was identified in a study of blood T cell repertoires in COVID-19. Study background: From T cells, B-cell-depleted T cells, or PBMCs came the material, which was cDNA or gDNA.

Individuals drawn from 24 US areas were roughly 18 to 95 years old. Cohorts were assigned according to the clinical history that participants reported. Only one count was recorded for this clone. The junction had 2 bases not matched to a gene; V was cut back by 6 bases and J by 1 base. CDR3 length: 14 amino acids. The germline V gene has CDR1 MNHEY and CDR2 SVGAGI. Here immunoSEQ multiplex PCR was the method, and the copy in TCRdb shows in-frame clones only, minus some. Among some 400,000 clones listed, about 89% were seen once. The genes are TRBV6-5 and TRBJ1-1; TRBD1 matches 10 bases. Source material: PBMCs or T cells enriched from blood (not recorded which). This clonotype originated in a man aged 30 to 39 who had recovered from COVID-19. This CDR3 is CASRGQGRNTEAFF. DNA for the CDR3: TGTGCCAGCAGGGGACAGGGGAGGAACACTGAAGCTTTCTTT.